This T cell receptor (beta chain) is drawn from a study of control samples from healthy donors and cancer patients. Assay used: immunoSEQ multiplex PCR; TCRdb lists only in-frame clones, some missing. Of more than 45,000 clones detected, approximately 93% appear once; the ten largest clones hold less than 25%. V dropped 3 bases and J dropped 7 bases, with 7 bases sitting between them. The germline gives CDR1 SGHTA, CDR2 FQGNSA. This CDR3 is built from 13 residues. This clonotype was sampled from a woman in her forties or fifties with head and neck cancer. The chain employs TRBV7-2 and TRBJ1-6; no clear D gene. The sample taken for sequencing was PBMCs. The CDR3 protein is CASSFRQNSPLHF. DNA for the CDR3: TGTGCCAGCAGCTTTAGGCAGAATTCACCCCTCCACTTT.